This is a list of T cell receptor beta chains from one sample in a study of T cell repertoires in ileal Crohn's disease. Data came from immunoSEQ multiplex PCR; TCRdb stores just in-frame clones and leaves some out. Counted here are about 11,000 clones, roughly 91% occurring once; the ten biggest clones make up 9.5%. The sequenced sample consisted of ileal tissue. These receptors were collected from an adult with Crohn's disease. CDR3s include the opening cysteine and the closing phenylalanine or tryptophan. The D gene is left open where the match is weak.

- | TRBV18 | CASSPESVYNSPLHF
- | TRBV29-1 | CSTKIGLDGYTF
TRBD2 | TRBV19 | CASKGIASGNADTQYF
TRBD2 | TRBV25-1 | CASSPSGRGDTQYF
TRBD2 | TRBV28 | CASSYQREGNTYYNEQFF
TRBD2 | TRBV27 | CASSSDPGRAQYF
- | TRBV5-1 | CASSGTGRNTDTQYF
- | TRBV5-1 | CASSSGTDYTF
- | TRBV11-3 | CASSPGEAEAFF
TRBD2 | TRBV7-2 | CASSFPLADTGELFF
- | TRBV5-4 | CASSFRGGTTEAFF
- | TRBV5-6 | CASSWGSVGQFF
- | TRBV19 | CASSMGGAWSEKLFF
- | TRBV28 | CASSLFPVGVSSEQYF
- | TRBV27 | CASSFWNQPQHF
- | TRBV28 | CASSSLGEKRYGYTF
- | TRBV2 | CASSQTQFGEAFF
TRBD2 | TRBV6-6 | CASIPVSSSGDYEQHF
- | TRBV20-1 | CSAFRNTEAFF
- | TRBV5-1 | CASSLVLAVYNEQFF
- | TRBV19 | CASSISGGGWDEQFF
TRBD1 | TRBV7-8 | CASSLVPDRATDTQYF
- | TRBV20-1 | CSASRDNEQFF
- | TRBV12-5 | CASGLPLQPQHF
- | TRBV11-3 | CASSLVGSASSGNTIYF
- | TRBV5-5 | CASSLQSFYGYTF
- | TRBV10-2 | CASSESAGDVWDEQFF
TRBD2 | TRBV5-1 | CASSLAGGRNTGELFF
- | TRBV13 | CASRARGSGDEQYF
- | TRBV20-1 | CSAWLGPLYTF
- | TRBV7-9 | CASSLVRNEQFF
- | TRBV9 | CASSFQGHNEQFF
TRBD2 | TRBV4-3 | CASSHQWSGAYNEQFF
TRBD1 | TRBV2 | CASSRDRGQETQYF
- | TRBV11-3 | CASSLGNILEETQYF
TRBD1 | TRBV7-6 | CASSRDRGNEKLFF
TRBD1 | TRBV7-9 | CASSLTQGEGYTF
TRBD1 | TRBV4-1 | CASSQDEGGADNEQFF
- | TRBV12-5 | CASGLVLGGVGYYNEQFF
- | TRBV7-2 | CASSPHTTRPNTEAFF
- | TRBV2 | CASSDLIVARDTEAFF
TRBD2 | TRBV6-5 | CASSYKIAGGREQFF
TRBD1 | TRBV7-8 | CASSSYRGDQETQYF